Sequencing of this T cell receptor beta chain was carried out in a study of T cell repertoires in cytomegalovirus infection. General study results and limits: Ex vivo, HLA-C-restricted CMV-specific TCR beta clonotypes prevailed over the rest of the response. Totalled public TCR beta family frequency picked out people who carried CMV plus the relevant HLA.

Notes on this clonotype: The antigen is undetermined.

TCRdb ran MiXCR on the reads and lists one entry per CDR3 protein. The repertoire holds around 900,000 distinct CDR3 sequences, roughly 31% seen once, with 13% in the top ten. The sample here was cultured CD8+ T cells from PBMCs, taken from culture after CMV antigen stimulation. The TCR comes from a human donor in good health (CMV status not recorded). Some clones in this sample may be carry-over from other donors' samples.

The CDR3 here is CASSLAGLAVEYNEQFF. The CDR3 DNA follows: TGTGCCAGCAGCTTAGCGGGACTAGCGGTCGAATACAATGAGCAGTTCTTC. This rearrangement joins TRBV11-2 to TRBJ2-1; 11 nucleotides align to TRBD2. Trimming removed 1 base from V and 4 bases from J; junction bases left unmatched: 6. The CDR3 sequence is 17 residues long. Germline loops: CDR1 SGHAT, CDR2 FQNNGV.